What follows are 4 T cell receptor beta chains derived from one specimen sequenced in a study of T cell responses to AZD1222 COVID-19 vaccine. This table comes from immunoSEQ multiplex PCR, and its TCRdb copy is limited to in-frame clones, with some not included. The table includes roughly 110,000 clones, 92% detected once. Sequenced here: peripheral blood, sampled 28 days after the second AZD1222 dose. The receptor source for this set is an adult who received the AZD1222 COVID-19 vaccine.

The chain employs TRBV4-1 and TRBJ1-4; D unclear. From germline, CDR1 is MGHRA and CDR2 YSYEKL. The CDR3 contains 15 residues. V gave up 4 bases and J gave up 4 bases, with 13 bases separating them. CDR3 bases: TGCGCCAGCAGCCTCCGAAACCGGATTAATGAAAAACTGTTTTTT. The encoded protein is CASSLRNRINEKLFF.

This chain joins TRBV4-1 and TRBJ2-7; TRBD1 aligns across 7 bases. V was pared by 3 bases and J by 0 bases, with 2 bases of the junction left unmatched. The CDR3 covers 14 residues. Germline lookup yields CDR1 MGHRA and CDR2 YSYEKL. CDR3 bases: TGCGCCAGCAGCCAGACAGGGTTCTCCTACGAGCAGTACTTC. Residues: CASSQTGFSYEQYF.

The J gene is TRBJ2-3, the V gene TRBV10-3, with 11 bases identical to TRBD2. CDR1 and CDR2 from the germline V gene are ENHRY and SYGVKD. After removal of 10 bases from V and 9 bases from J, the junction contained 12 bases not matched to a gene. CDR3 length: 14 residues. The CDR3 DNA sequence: TGTGCCACGATAGCGGGAGGGCCTTCGGGGACGCAGTATTTT. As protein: CATIAGGPSGTQYF.

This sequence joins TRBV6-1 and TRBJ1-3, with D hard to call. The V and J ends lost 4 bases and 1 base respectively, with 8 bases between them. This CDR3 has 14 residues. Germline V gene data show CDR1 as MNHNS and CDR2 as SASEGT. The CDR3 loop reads CASSVSVSGNTIYF. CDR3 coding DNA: TGTGCCAGCAGTGTTAGCGTTTCTGGAAACACCATATATTTT.